These 2 T cell receptor beta chains were all obtained from the same sample, sequenced in a study of OX40 agonist ivuxolimab in advanced cancers. Profiled with immunoSEQ multiplex PCR; TCRdb holds only in-frame clones, not every one. The sample has tens of thousands of clones, more than 75% seen once. Specimen: CD4+ or CD8+ T cells sorted from blood, collected in a trial of the OX40 agonist ivuxolimab. The receptor set was obtained from an adult with an advanced solid tumor such as melanoma, head and neck, liver or kidney cancer.

The gene calls are TRBV18 and TRBJ2-2, with D unclear. The germline gives CDR1 KGHSH, CDR2 LQKENI. V lost 2 bases, J lost 6 bases, and 16 bases lay in between. The CDR3 spans 16 residues. CDR3 region: CASSPGSGGYAGELFF. The CDR3 DNA follows: TGTGCCAGCTCACCAGGGTCAGGTGGATACGCCGGGGAGCTGTTTTTT.

This rearrangement joins TRBV4-1 to TRBJ2-3; D ambiguous. The ends were cut back, 2 bases at V and 2 bases at J, with 5 bases in the middle. The CDR3 loop spans 13 amino acids. Looked up from germline, CDR1 is MGHRA and CDR2 is YSYEKL. CDR3 sequence: CASSQPFTDTQYF. For the CDR3, the DNA is TGCGCCAGCAGCCAACCCTTCACAGATACGCAGTATTTT.